The TCR beta chain described here comes from a study of breast tumors, draining lymph nodes, adjacent tissues. Axillary draining lymph nodes of breast cancer patients supplied the node samples. TCRdb ran MiXCR on the multiplex PCR reads and lists one entry per CDR3 protein. The data show about 150,000 distinct CDR3 sequences, about 33% seen once. This clonotype has just a few counts. CDR1 is WNHNN and CDR2 is SYGVQD in the germline V gene (reference sequence). The J segment lost 7 bases and the V segment lost 6 bases, leaving 10 bases of the junction unmatched. This CDR3 contains 15 residues. The sample taken for sequencing was axillary lymph node tissue. This clonotype was sampled from a female donor with breast cancer. Some clones in this sample may be carry-over from other donors' samples. V is TRBV10-1 and J is TRBJ2-1; 9 nucleotides line up with TRBD1. The CDR3 here is CASSDPGQGTNEQFF. Here the CDR3 DNA reads TGCGCCAGCAGCGACCCGGGACAGGGTACAAATGAGCAGTTCTTC.